A selection of T cell receptor beta chains follows, all from one sample in a study of blood T cell repertoires in COVID-19. Profiled with immunoSEQ multiplex PCR; TCRdb holds only in-frame clones, not every one. Here the sample spans 240,000 or so clones, 88% being singletons. Source material: peripheral blood. All receptors come from a middle-aged woman who had recovered from COVID-19. Both conserved end residues are part of each CDR3. A D gene is named only where the DNA matches it firmly. A clone size is listed for some rows: how often the clone was seen (once, few, many), or a class if it is expanded.

TRBV5-4,-,-,TRBJ2-1,TGTGCCAGCAGCTTGGGGCCGAATGAGCAGTTCTTC,CASSLGPNEQFF
TRBV7-9,-,TRBD1,TRBJ1-2,TGTGCCAGCAGCTTAGGCCAGGGGGCTGATGGCTACACCTTC,CASSLGQGADGYTF
TRBV4-2,-,-,TRBJ1-1,TGTGCCAGCAGCCCGCGGGGGAACACTGAAGCTTTCTTT,CASSPRGNTEAFF
TRBV29-1,-,-,TRBJ1-2,TGCAGCGCCACCCCCCTGGAGGGGTATGGCTACACCTTC,CSATPLEGYGYTF
TRBV6-5,-,-,TRBJ1-1,TGTGCCAGCAGTTACTCAGTAGGGGTGAACACTGAAGCTTTCTTT,CASSYSVGVNTEAFF
TRBV6-5,-,-,TRBJ1-2,TGTGCCAGCAGGGAGGCTGGACCCAACTATGGCTACACCTTC,CASREAGPNYGYTF
TRBV7-9,-,TRBD1,TRBJ1-3,TGTGCCAGCAGCCCACATGGTACAGGGGTAAACACCATATATTTT,CASSPHGTGVNTIYF
TRBV7-2,once,TRBD1,TRBJ1-1,TGTGCCAGCAGCCCCCGGACAGGGGGCACTGAAGCTTTCTTT,CASSPRTGGTEAFF
TRBV27,-,TRBD1,TRBJ1-5,TGTGCCAGCAGTTTAGGACAGGGATATAGCAATCAGCCCCAGCATTTT,CASSLGQGYSNQPQHF
TRBV30,-,TRBD1,TRBJ2-3,TGTGCCTGGACCCCAAAGCAGGGGGCGTATTTAGATACGCAGTATTTT,CAWTPKQGAYLDTQYF
TRBV6-2/TRBV6-3,few,TRBD1,TRBJ1-5,TGTGCCAGCAGTTACCACCGGACAGGGGCCGAAAGCAATCAGCCCCAGCATTTT,CASSYHRTGAESNQPQHF
TRBV28,once,TRBD1,TRBJ1-1,TGTGCCAGCAGTCCCTCCCGGGACAGGGGGACCATAGCTTTCTTT,CASSPSRDRGTIAFF
TRBV11-2,-,-,TRBJ2-7,TGTGCCAGCAGCTTACCCCCTGGGGCCGTCTCCTACGAGCAGTACTTC,CASSLPPGAVSYEQYF
TRBV11-2,-,TRBD2,TRBJ2-2,TGTGCCAGCAGCTGGGGACTAGGGGGGACCGGGGAGCTGTTTTTT,CASSWGLGGTGELFF
TRBV29-1,-,TRBD2,TRBJ2-5,TGCAGCGTTGCCCGGACTAGCGGGAGGGCCGGAGAGACCCAGTACTTC,CSVARTSGRAGETQYF
TRBV9,-,TRBD2,TRBJ2-3,TGTGCCAGCAGCGGCTCGGGGACTAGCGGGGCTACTAGCACAGATACGCAGTATTTT,CASSGSGTSGATSTDTQYF
TRBV15,few,-,TRBJ1-1,TGTGCCACCAGCAGAGCTGAGGAAAGTCGAAAAGCTTTCTTT,CATSRAEESRKAFF
TRBV30,-,-,TRBJ1-1,TGTGCCTGGAGCAGGCAGACCAACACTGAAGCTTTCTTT,CAWSRQTNTEAFF
TRBV27,-,TRBD2,TRBJ2-1,TGTGCCAGCAGTTTATCGGGAGGTGGGACTAAGCAGTTCTTC,CASSLSGGGTKQFF
TRBV5-1,-,-,TRBJ2-5,TGCGCCAGCCGTGACCAAGAGACCCAGTACTTC,CASRDQETQYF
TRBV28,-,-,TRBJ2-1,TGTGCCAGCAGTCCCTTCGGTCGCCGCGGGGACAATGAGCAGTTCTTC,CASSPFGRRGDNEQFF
TRBV2,-,TRBD1,TRBJ1-1,TGTGCCAGCAGTGAAGCGCTTCCGGGCAGGGGGCTCAGGGGGTTCCCTGAAGCTTTCTTT,CASSEALPGRGLRGFPEAFF
TRBV27,few,-,TRBJ1-1,TGTGCCAGCACCCCCGGGGGAGTCGATACTGAAGCTTTCTTT,CASTPGGVDTEAFF
TRBV7-2,-,-,TRBJ2-1,TGTGCCACCACAGGGTACAATGAGCAGTTCTTC,CATTGYNEQFF
TRBV5-4,-,TRBD1,TRBJ1-4,TGTGCCAGCAGCCGTCAACAGGGGGCGTATGAAAAACTGTTTTTT,CASSRQQGAYEKLFF
TRBV6-6,-,-,TRBJ2-2,TGTGCCAGCAGCGGGGTAGCGGACACCACCGGGGAGCTGTTTTTT,CASSGVADTTGELFF
TRBV5-1,-,TRBD2,TRBJ2-1,TGCGCCGCGGCCCCTGGAGGCGGGAGGGCGAATGAGCAGTTCTTC,CAAAPGGGRANEQFF
TRBV19,-,-,TRBJ2-2,TGTGCCAGTAGTAGGGCGGGTAGCACCGGGGAGCTGTTTTTT,CASSRAGSTGELFF
TRBV20-1,-,TRBD1,TRBJ1-6,TGCAGTGCTAGTAGACAGGGTTCACCCCTCCACTTT,CSASRQGSPLHF
TRBV7-8,-,TRBD1,TRBJ2-3,TGTGCCAGCAGCTTAGTTGGGACAGGCCCGACAGATACGCAGTATTTT,CASSLVGTGPTDTQYF
TRBV12-3/TRBV12-4,-,-,TRBJ1-1,TGTGCCAGCAGTCACGACAACCCTGAAGCTTTCTTT,CASSHDNPEAFF
TRBV10-3,-,TRBD1,TRBJ1-1,TGTGCCATCAGTGACACCCAGGGGGCCCGGACTGAAGCTTTCTTT,CAISDTQGARTEAFF
TRBV15,-,-,TRBJ1-1,TGTGCCACCAGCAGAGAGTTGGAGGGGACTGAAGCTTTCTTT,CATSRELEGTEAFF
TRBV30,-,-,TRBJ1-2,TGTGCCTGGACCCCTCGGCCTCTGTCCTCGCGGGCCCTGGGAGGGGGCTACACCTTC,CAWTPRPLSSRALGGGYTF
TRBV7-6,-,-,TRBJ2-3,TGTGCCAGCAGCTTCCCCCTGGCCGGGGGCACAGATACGCAGTATTTT,CASSFPLAGGTDTQYF
TRBV5-4,-,TRBD2,TRBJ2-1,TGTGCCAGCAGCTTGGGGGGGGGATACAATGAGCAGTTCTTC,CASSLGGGYNEQFF
TRBV9,-,-,TRBJ1-2,TGTGCCAGCAGCGTAGATTGGGGGCAGAGCGGCTACACCTTC,CASSVDWGQSGYTF
TRBV30,-,-,TRBJ1-1,TGTGCCTGGGGCCGGGAGAACACTGAAGCTTTCTTT,CAWGRENTEAFF
TRBV27,-,TRBD1,TRBJ1-1,TGTGCCAGCAGGGGACAGGGCGACACTGAAGCTTTCTTT,CASRGQGDTEAFF
TRBV12-3/TRBV12-4,-,-,TRBJ1-2,TGTGCCAGCAGTTTGGGGGGTAACTATGGCTACACCTTC,CASSLGGNYGYTF
TRBV7-2,-,-,TRBJ1-2,TGTGCCAGCAGCCCAAACAGGGAGTTGGGTGGCTACACCTTC,CASSPNRELGGYTF
TRBV30,-,-,TRBJ1-6,TGTGCCTGGACCCACGGGGGACGGAATTCACCCCTCCACTTT,CAWTHGGRNSPLHF
TRBV5-8,-,-,TRBJ1-1,TGTGCCAGCAGCTCTCCACTCCAGAACACTGAAGCTTTCTTT,CASSSPLQNTEAFF
TRBV11-3,-,TRBD2,TRBJ2-1,TGTGCCAGCAGCCCTCTAGCGGGAGCGGAGCAGTTCTTC,CASSPLAGAEQFF
TRBV2,-,TRBD1,TRBJ1-2,TGTGCCAGCAGTGAGGGACAGGCCGCCGGAGATGGCTACACCTTC,CASSEGQAAGDGYTF
TRBV27,-,-,TRBJ2-1,TGTGCCAGCAGTTTACCCCGACTAGACCAATCCTACAATGAGCAGTTCTTC,CASSLPRLDQSYNEQFF